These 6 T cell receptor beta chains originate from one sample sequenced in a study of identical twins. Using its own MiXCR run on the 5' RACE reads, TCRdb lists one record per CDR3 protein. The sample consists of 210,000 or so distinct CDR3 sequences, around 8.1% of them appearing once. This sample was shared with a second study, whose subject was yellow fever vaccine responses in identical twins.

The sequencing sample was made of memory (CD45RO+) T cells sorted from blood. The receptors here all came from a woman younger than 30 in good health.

The CDR3 DNA reads TGCGCCAGCAGCCCGCTCGGGACGAGTAACACTGAAGCTTTCTTT. Amino acid sequence: CASSPLGTSNTEAFF. The chain links TRBV5-1 to TRBJ1-1; weak D call: TRBD1 (5 bases). The germline V gene encodes CDR1 SGHRS and CDR2 YFSETQ. V lost 4 bases, J lost 2 bases, and 15 bases lay in between. The CDR3 is made up of 15 amino acids.

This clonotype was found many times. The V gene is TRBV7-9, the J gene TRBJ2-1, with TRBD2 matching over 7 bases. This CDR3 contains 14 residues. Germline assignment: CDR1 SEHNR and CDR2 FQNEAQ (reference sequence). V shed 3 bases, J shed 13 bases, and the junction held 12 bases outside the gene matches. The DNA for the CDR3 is TGTGCCAGCAGCTTTCGCGGGGAGGGTCGGCTTCAGTTCTTC. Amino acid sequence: CASSFRGEGRLQFF.

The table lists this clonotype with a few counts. CDR3 protein: CASSSTKGGNEQFF. CDR3 DNA: TGTGCCAGCAGTTCGACTAAGGGAGGGAATGAGCAGTTCTTC. V usage is TRBV12-3 or TRBV12-4 and J usage is TRBJ2-1; the match to TRBD2 covers 7 bases. The CDR3 extends over 14 amino acids. The ends lost 4 bases at V and 7 bases at J; junction bases unmatched: 7.

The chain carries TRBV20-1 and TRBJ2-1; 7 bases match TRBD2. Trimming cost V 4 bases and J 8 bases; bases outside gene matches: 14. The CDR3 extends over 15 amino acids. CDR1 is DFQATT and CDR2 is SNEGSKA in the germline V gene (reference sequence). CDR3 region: CSAMYGLVGVDEQFF. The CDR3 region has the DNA TGCAGTGCTATGTATGGACTAGTTGGAGTAGATGAGCAGTTCTTC.

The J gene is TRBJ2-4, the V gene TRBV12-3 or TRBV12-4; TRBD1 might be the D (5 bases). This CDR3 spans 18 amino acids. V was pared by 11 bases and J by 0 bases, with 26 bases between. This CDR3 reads CALSFSRGHKLAKNIQYF. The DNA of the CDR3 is TGTGCCCTCAGTTTTAGCCGCGGACACAAACTAGCCAAAAACATTCAGTACTTC.

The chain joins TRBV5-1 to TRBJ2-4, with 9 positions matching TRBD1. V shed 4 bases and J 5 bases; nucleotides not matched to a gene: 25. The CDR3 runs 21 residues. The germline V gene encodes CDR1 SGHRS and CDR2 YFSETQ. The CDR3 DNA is TGCGCCAGCAGCCTTAAGACAGGGGGACCCTACTCCGGGTCTTCCCAAAACATTCAGTACTTC. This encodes CASSLKTGGPYSGSSQNIQYF.